The 3 T cell receptor beta chains listed next were all sequenced from one sample in a study of cytomegalovirus exposure and HLA in healthy donors. Amplification used 60 Vbeta primers and 13 Jbeta primers. Using immunoSEQ multiplex PCR, the repertoire was profiled, and TCRdb retains in-frame clones only, with some absent. The sample includes some 180,000 clones, about 81% seen only once; the top ten take less than 2%. The sequenced sample was PBMCs. The receptors originated from a man aged 35 to 55 in good health and CMV-seronegative.

This chain connects TRBV4-3 to TRBJ2-7, with D perhaps matching TRBD1 (6 bases). Trimming pared 4 bases from V and 3 bases from J, leaving 10 bases between. The CDR3 extends over 13 amino acids. Germline V gene sequence: CDR1 LGHNA, CDR2 YSLEER. The CDR3 DNA is TGCGCCAGCAGCCCCGGACAGCACTACGAGCAGTACTTC. It yields the protein CASSPGQHYEQYF.

The chain couples TRBV7-3 to TRBJ2-1; D is unresolved. This CDR3 comprises 11 residues. Trimming pared 5 bases from V and 7 bases from J, leaving 6 bases between. Germline V CDR1 and CDR2: SGHTA, FQGTGA. CDR3 DNA sequence: TGTGCCAGCAGCGCAGGAAATGAGCAGTTCTTC. It encodes CASSAGNEQFF.

The chain joins TRBV7-2 to TRBJ2-1; 9 bases are a match to TRBD2. CDR1 and CDR2 from the germline V gene are SGHTA and FQGNSA. This CDR3 contains 15 residues. After removal of 5 bases from V and 3 bases from J, the junction contained 5 bases not matched to a gene. For the CDR3, the DNA is TGTGCCAGCAGCCGAAGCGGGAGGAGCTACAATGAGCAGTTCTTC. This gives the protein CASSRSGRSYNEQFF. The complete variable domain, with remaining parts taken from reference TRBV7-2 and TRBJ2-1, reads GAGVSQSPSNKVTEKGKDVELRCDPISGHTALYWYRQSLGQGLEFLIYFQGNSAPDKSGLPSDRFSAERTGGSVSTLTIQRTQQEDSAVYLCASSRSGRSYNEQFFGPGTRLTVL.